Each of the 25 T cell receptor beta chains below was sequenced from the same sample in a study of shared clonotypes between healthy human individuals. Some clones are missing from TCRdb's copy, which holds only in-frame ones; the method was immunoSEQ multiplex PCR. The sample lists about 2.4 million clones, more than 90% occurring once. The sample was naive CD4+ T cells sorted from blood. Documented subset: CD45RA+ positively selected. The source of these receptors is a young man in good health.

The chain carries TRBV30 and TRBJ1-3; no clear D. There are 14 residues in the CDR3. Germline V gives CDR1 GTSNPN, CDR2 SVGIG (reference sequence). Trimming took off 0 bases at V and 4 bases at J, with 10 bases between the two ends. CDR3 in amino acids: CAWSVRRQGNTIYF. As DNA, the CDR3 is TGTGCCTGGAGTGTGCGCAGGCAAGGAAACACCATATATTTT.

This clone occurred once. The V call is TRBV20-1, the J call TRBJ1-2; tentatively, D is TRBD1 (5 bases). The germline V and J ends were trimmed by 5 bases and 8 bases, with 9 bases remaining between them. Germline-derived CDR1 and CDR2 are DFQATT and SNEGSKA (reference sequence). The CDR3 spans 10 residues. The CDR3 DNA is TGCAGTGCTCAACGGGGCGGCTACACCTTC. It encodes CSAQRGGYTF.

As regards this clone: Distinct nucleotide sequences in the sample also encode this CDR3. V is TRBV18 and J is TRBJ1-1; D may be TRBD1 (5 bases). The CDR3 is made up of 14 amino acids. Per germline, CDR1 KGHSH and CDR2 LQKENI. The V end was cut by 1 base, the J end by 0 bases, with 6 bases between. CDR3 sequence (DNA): TGTGCCAGCTCACCACAGGACATGAACACTGAAGCTTTCTTT. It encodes CASSPQDMNTEAFF. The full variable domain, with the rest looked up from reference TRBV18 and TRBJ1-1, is NAGVMQNPRHLVRRRGQEARLRCSPMKGHSHVYWYRQLPEEGLKFMVYLQKENIIDESGMPKERFSAEFPKEGPSILRIQQVVRGDSAAYFCASSPQDMNTEAFFGQGTRLTVV.

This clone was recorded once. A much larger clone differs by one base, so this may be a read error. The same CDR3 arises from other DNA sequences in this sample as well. For the CDR3, the DNA is TGTGCCAGCAGCCTGGACAGTAACTATGGCTACACCTTC. Amino acid sequence: CASSLDSNYGYTF. V is TRBV5-6 and J is TRBJ1-2; a possible D gene is TRBD1 (6 bases). Trimming removed 4 bases at V and 1 base at J, with 8 bases between. This CDR3 has 13 amino acids. CDR1 and CDR2 (germline): SGHDT, YYEEEE.

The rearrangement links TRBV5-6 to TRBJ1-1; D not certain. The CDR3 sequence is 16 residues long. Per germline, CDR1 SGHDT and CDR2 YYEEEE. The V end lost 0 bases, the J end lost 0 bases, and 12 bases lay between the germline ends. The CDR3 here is CASSLAGRYLNTEAFF. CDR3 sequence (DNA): TGTGCCAGCAGCTTGGCCGGCAGGTACTTGAACACTGAAGCTTTCTTT.

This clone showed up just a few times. CDR3 sequence (DNA): TGTGCCAGCAGCTTCGGAGGGGGCAACGAGCAGTACTTC. It specifies CASSFGGGNEQYF. This chain uses TRBV7-6 with TRBJ2-7, with a weak D call TRBD1 (7 bases). Trimming left V 3 bases short and J 5 bases short, with 11 bases between. The CDR3 contains 13 residues. In germline, CDR1 is SGHVS, CDR2 FNYEAQ.

The CDR3 protein is CASKPRSGQGYGYTF. The CDR3 DNA reads as TGTGCCAGTAAACCAAGGTCCGGACAGGGCTATGGCTACACCTTC. V and J are TRBV19 and TRBJ1-2, with 8 bases fitting TRBD1. The CDR3 has 15 residues. Per the germline V gene, CDR1 is LNHDA and CDR2 is SQIVND (reference sequence). The ends lost 7 bases at V and 4 bases at J; junction bases unmatched: 11.

CDR3 in DNA: TGTGCCTGGAGTCCCGGGGACAGGGGGCCGGCAGATACGCAGTATTTT. This translates into CAWSPGDRGPADTQYF. This chain links TRBV30 with TRBJ2-3; 12 bases map to TRBD1. The ends lost 2 bases at V and 4 bases at J; junction bases unmatched: 7. This CDR3 spans 16 amino acids. The germline gives CDR1 GTSNPN, CDR2 SVGIG (reference sequence). Full variable domain (remainder filled in from reference TRBV30 and TRBJ2-3): SQTIHQWPATLVQPVGSPLSLECTVEGTSNPNLYWYRQAAGRGLQLLFYSVGIGQISSEVPQNLSASRPQDRQFILSSKKLLLSDSGFYLCAWSPGDRGPADTQYFGPGTRLTVL.

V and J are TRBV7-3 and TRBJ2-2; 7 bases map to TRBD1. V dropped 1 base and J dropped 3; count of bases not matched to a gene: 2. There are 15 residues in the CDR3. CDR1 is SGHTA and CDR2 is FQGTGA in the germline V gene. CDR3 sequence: CASSLIGTDTGELFF. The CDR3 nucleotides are TGTGCCAGCAGCTTAATCGGGACAGACACCGGGGAGCTGTTTTTT. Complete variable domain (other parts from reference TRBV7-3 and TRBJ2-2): GAGVSQTPSNKVTEKGKYVELRCDPISGHTALYWYRQSLGQGPEFLIYFQGTGAADDSGLPNDRFFAVRPEGSVSTLKIQRTERGDSAVYLCASSLIGTDTGELFFGEGSRLTVL.

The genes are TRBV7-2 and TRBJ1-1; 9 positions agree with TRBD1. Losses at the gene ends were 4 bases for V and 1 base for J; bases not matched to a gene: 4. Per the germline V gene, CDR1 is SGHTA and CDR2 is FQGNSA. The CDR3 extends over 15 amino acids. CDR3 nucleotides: TGTGCCAGCAGCTCTACAGGGGGCAGGAACACTGAAGCTTTCTTT. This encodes CASSSTGGRNTEAFF. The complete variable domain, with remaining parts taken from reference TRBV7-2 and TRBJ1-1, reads GAGVSQSPSNKVTEKGKDVELRCDPISGHTALYWYRQSLGQGLEFLIYFQGNSAPDKSGLPSDRFSAERTGGSVSTLTIQRTQQEDSAVYLCASSSTGGRNTEAFFGQGTRLTVV.

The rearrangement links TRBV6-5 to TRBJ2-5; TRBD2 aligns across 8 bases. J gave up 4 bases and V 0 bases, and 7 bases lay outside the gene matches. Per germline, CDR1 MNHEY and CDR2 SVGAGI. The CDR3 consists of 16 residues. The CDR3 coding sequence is TGTGCCAGCAGTTACTCCTGGACTAGCAGGGGAGAGACCCAGTACTTC. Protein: CASSYSWTSRGETQYF.

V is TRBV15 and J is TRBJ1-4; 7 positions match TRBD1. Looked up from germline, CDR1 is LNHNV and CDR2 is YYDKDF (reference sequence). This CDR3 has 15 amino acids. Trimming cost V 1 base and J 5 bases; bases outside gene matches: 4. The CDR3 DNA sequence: TGTGCCACCAGCAGAGCAGGGACAGACAATGAAAAACTGTTTTTT. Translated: CATSRAGTDNEKLFF.

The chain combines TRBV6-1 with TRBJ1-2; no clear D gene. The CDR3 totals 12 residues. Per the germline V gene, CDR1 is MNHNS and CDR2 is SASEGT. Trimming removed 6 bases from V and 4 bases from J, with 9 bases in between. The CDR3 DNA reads TGTGCCAGCAGGCAGGAAACCTATGGCTACACCTTC. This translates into CASRQETYGYTF.

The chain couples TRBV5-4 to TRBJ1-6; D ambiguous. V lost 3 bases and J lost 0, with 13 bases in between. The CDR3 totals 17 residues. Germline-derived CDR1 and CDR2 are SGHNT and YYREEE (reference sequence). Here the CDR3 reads CASSSQRGSSYNSPLHF. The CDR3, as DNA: TGTGCCAGCAGCTCACAGAGAGGAAGCTCCTATAATTCACCCCTCCACTTT.

CDR3 in amino acids: CASSLVTPRQGVNEQFF. The DNA for the CDR3 is TGTGCCAGCAGCTTAGTTACCCCCAGACAGGGGGTCAATGAGCAGTTCTTC. The genes are TRBV7-2 and TRBJ2-1; 9 positions agree with TRBD1. CDR3 length: 17 residues. After removal of 1 base from V and 6 bases from J, the junction contained 10 bases not matched to a gene. Germline loops: CDR1 SGHTA, CDR2 FQGNSA.

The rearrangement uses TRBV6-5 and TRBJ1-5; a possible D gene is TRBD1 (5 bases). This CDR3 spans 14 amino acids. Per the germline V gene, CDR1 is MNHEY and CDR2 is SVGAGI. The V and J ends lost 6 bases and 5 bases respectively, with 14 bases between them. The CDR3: CASRGLLGHQPQHF. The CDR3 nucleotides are TGTGCCAGCAGGGGACTCCTTGGGCATCAGCCCCAGCATTTT.

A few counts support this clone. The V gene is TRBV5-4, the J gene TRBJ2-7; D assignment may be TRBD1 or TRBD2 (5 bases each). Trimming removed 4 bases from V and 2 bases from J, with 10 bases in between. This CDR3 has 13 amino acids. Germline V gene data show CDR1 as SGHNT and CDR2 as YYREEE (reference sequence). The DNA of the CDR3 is TGTGCCAGCAGCCGGGACGGAACCTACGAGCAGTACTTC. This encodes CASSRDGTYEQYF.

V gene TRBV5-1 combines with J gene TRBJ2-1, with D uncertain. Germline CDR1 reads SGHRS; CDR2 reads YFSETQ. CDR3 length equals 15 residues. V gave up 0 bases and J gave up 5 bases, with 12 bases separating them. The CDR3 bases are TGCGCCAGCAGCTTGGGGCCAGAAGCCCACAATGAGCAGTTCTTC. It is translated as CASSLGPEAHNEQFF. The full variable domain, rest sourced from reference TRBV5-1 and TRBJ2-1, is KAGVTQTPRYLIKTRGQQVTLSCSPISGHRSVSWYQQTPGQGLQFLFEYFSETQRNKGNFPGRFSGRQFSNSRSEMNVSTLELGDSALYLCASSLGPEAHNEQFFGPGTRLTVL.

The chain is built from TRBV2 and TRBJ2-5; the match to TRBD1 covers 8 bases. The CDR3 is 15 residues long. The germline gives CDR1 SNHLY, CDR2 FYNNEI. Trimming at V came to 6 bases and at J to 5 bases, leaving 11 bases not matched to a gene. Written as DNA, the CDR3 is TGTGCCAGCAGAAGGACAGGGACGGTGCGGGAGACCCAGTACTTC. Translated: CASRRTGTVRETQYF.

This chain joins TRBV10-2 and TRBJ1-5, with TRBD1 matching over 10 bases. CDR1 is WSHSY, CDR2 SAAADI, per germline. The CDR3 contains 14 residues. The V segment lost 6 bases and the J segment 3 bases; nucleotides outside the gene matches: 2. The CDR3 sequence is CASRDRGVNQPQHF. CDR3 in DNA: TGCGCCAGCAGGGACAGGGGGGTCAATCAGCCCCAGCATTTT.

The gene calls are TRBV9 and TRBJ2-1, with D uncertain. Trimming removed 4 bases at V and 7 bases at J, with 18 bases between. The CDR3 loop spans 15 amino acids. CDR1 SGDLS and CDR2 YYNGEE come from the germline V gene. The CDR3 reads CASSTNPTVLNEQFF. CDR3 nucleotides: TGTGCCAGCAGCACGAACCCAACCGTTTTGAATGAGCAGTTCTTC.

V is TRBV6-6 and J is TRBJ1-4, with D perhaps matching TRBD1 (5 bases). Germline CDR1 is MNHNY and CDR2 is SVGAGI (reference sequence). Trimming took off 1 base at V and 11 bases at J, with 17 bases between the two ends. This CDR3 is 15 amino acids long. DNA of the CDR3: TGTGCCAGCAGTTACTTAGAGGGGACGGGAGACAAACTGTTTTTT. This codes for CASSYLEGTGDKLFF.

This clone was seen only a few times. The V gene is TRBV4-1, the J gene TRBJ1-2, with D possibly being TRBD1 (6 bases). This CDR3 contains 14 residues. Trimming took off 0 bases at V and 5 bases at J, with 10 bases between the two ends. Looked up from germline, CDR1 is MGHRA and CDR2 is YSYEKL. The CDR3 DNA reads TGCGCCAGCAGCCAAGATTCTAGGGGGTATGGCTACACCTTC. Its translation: CASSQDSRGYGYTF.

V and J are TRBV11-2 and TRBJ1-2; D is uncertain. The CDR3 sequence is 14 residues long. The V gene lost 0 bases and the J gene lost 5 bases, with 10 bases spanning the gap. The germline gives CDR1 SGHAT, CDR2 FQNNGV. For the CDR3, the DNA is TGTGCCAGCAGCTTAGATCGGGGTCCGTATGGCTACACCTTC. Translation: CASSLDRGPYGYTF.

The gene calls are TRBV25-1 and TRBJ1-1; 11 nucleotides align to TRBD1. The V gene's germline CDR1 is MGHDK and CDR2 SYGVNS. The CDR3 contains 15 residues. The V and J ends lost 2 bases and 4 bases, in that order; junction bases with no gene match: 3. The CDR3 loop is CASSEMGQGGTEAFF. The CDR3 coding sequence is TGTGCCAGCAGTGAAATGGGACAGGGGGGCACTGAAGCTTTCTTT.